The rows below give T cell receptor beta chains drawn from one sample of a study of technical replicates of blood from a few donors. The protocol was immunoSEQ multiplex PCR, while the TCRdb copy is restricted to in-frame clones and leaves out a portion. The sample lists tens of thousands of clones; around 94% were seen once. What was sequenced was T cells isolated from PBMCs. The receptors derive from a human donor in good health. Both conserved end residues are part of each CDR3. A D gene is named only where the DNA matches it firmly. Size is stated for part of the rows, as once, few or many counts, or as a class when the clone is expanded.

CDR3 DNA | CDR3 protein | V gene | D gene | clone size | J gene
TGTGCCAGCAGTGAACTTGGCCACACTGAAGCTTTCTTT | CASSELGHTEAFF | TRBV6-1 | - | - | TRBJ1-1
TGTGCCAGCAGTTTGCTCCGGGAAGGCACAGATACGCAGTATTTT | CASSLLREGTDTQYF | TRBV28 | - | once | TRBJ2-3
TGTGCCAGCATAAACCGGGCGGGAGACCTTTCTGGGGCCAACGTCCTGACTTTC | CASINRAGDLSGANVLTF | TRBV19 | TRBD2 | - | TRBJ2-6
TGTGCCAGCTCACCACCGGACAGATATCTTACTGAAGCTTTCTTT | CASSPPDRYLTEAFF | TRBV18 | - | - | TRBJ1-1
TGCGCCAGCAGCCAAGAGTACGCGGGGTTACGGAGCGAGCAGTACTTC | CASSQEYAGLRSEQYF | TRBV4-1 | - | once | TRBJ2-7
TGTGCCAGTAGTATGGGAGGCTCACTGACCTACAATGAGCAGTTCTTC | CASSMGGSLTYNEQFF | TRBV19 | - | - | TRBJ2-1
TGTGCCAGCAGCCCGGGACTAATGTATTCGAGTGAGCAGTTCTTC | CASSPGLMYSSEQFF | TRBV7-2 | TRBD2 | - | TRBJ2-1
TGTGCCAGCTCACCACCTACAGGGCTCGGGCAGCCCCAGCATTTT | CASSPPTGLGQPQHF | TRBV18 | - | - | TRBJ1-5
TGTGCCAGCAGCTTAGCGCAGTGGGAGCAGTTCTTC | CASSLAQWEQFF | TRBV7-9 | - | once | TRBJ2-1
TGTGCCAGCGCTAAACAGGGTTATGGAAACACCATATATTTT | CASAKQGYGNTIYF | TRBV28 | - | - | TRBJ1-3
TGTGCCAGCAGCCCACCCGGAGGCTATGGCTACACCTTC | CASSPPGGYGYTF | TRBV5-6 | - | once | TRBJ1-2
TGTGCCAGCAGTCCCGGGACAGGGTCCTATGGCTACACCTTC | CASSPGTGSYGYTF | TRBV27 | TRBD1 | - | TRBJ1-2
TGTGCCAGCAGTTTATTGCCCGGGGAAGCTTTCTTT | CASSLLPGEAFF | TRBV28 | - | - | TRBJ1-1
TGTGCCAGCAGTCCCGGCAATCAGCCCCAGCATTTT | CASSPGNQPQHF | TRBV28 | - | - | TRBJ1-5
TGTGCCAGCAGTCCCGGGACAGGGGGTTATGAGCAGTTCTTC | CASSPGTGGYEQFF | TRBV28 | TRBD1 | - | TRBJ2-1
TGTGCCACCAGCAGAGATAGTGGGGCCAACGTCCTGACTTTC | CATSRDSGANVLTF | TRBV15 | - | - | TRBJ2-6
TGCAGCTCTCGGGGACAGGGTGTGAGCACTGAAGCTTTCTTT | CSSRGQGVSTEAFF | TRBV29-1 | TRBD1 | - | TRBJ1-1
TGTGCCAGTAGCCTTGACCCAGGGGGATCTGGAAACACCATATATTTT | CASSLDPGGSGNTIYF | TRBV19 | TRBD1 | - | TRBJ1-3
TGTGCCAGCAGTGACCGTGGTAGCGGGAGCACAGATACGCAGTATTTT | CASSDRGSGSTDTQYF | TRBV6-4 | TRBD2 | - | TRBJ2-3
TGTGCCAGCAGTGAACGACTTACCCATCGGGGATATGGCTACACCTTC | CASSERLTHRGYGYTF | TRBV6-1 | - | - | TRBJ1-2
TGTGCCAGCCAACCCAGAGGGGGCAACTACGAGCAGTACTTC | CASQPRGGNYEQYF | TRBV19 | TRBD1 | - | TRBJ2-7
TGTGCCAGTAGTATAACAGACCTTACCGGGGAGCTGTTTTTT | CASSITDLTGELFF | TRBV19 | - | - | TRBJ2-2
TGCAGCGTTGAAAACAGGACAGGGGCGGCCAAAAACATTCAGTACTTC | CSVENRTGAAKNIQYF | TRBV29-1 | TRBD1 | - | TRBJ2-4
TGCGCCAGCAGTAAGACAGGGGTGAACACTGAAGCTTTCTTT | CASSKTGVNTEAFF | TRBV5-1 | TRBD1 | - | TRBJ1-1
TGTGCCACCAGTTTCCGGGATAAAGAGACCCAGTACTTC | CATSFRDKETQYF | TRBV15 | - | - | TRBJ2-5
TGTGCCAGCAGTGGGTTTACTAGTTTTGAGCAGTTCTTC | CASSGFTSFEQFF | TRBV2 | - | - | TRBJ2-1
TGTGCCAGCCATGAGGGACAGTTATACAATGAGCAGTTCTTC | CASHEGQLYNEQFF | TRBV2 | TRBD1 | - | TRBJ2-1
TGTGCCAGTAGTACGCCGGGGAGTCCGTCCTACGAGCAGTACTTC | CASSTPGSPSYEQYF | TRBV19 | - | - | TRBJ2-7
TGTGCCAGCAGCTTGGAAACAGGGTCCAGAGAGACCCAGTACTTC | CASSLETGSRETQYF | TRBV5-4 | - | - | TRBJ2-5
TGTGCCAGTAGTCCCCTAGGGGGAGTAGAGACCGGGGAGCTGTTTTTT | CASSPLGGVETGELFF | TRBV19 | - | - | TRBJ2-2
TGCGCCAGCAGTCAAGCGGGGGCACTGTTTTTT | CASSQAGALFF | TRBV23-1 | - | - | TRBJ1-4